This TCR beta chain comes out of a study of cytomegalovirus exposure and HLA in healthy donors. The V gene lost 1 base and the J gene lost 4 bases, with 8 bases spanning the gap. The CDR3 is made up of 12 amino acids. Germline values: CDR1 SQVTM, CDR2 ANQGSEA. In the PCR, 60 Vbeta and 13 Jbeta primers were used. Clones were sequenced by immunoSEQ multiplex PCR, and TCRdb holds only the in-frame ones, with some missing. Among 100,000 to 150,000 clones listed, 65% to 80% were seen once. In its sample, this clone was seen a few times. Material for sequencing was PBMCs. The rearrangement links TRBV29-1 to TRBJ2-7; D is perhaps TRBD2 (6 bases). The TCR sequence derives from a woman in her sixties in good health and CMV-seropositive. CDR3 amino acids: CSVEAGAYEQYF. The CDR3 region has the DNA TGCAGCGTTGAAGCGGGAGCATACGAGCAGTACTTC.